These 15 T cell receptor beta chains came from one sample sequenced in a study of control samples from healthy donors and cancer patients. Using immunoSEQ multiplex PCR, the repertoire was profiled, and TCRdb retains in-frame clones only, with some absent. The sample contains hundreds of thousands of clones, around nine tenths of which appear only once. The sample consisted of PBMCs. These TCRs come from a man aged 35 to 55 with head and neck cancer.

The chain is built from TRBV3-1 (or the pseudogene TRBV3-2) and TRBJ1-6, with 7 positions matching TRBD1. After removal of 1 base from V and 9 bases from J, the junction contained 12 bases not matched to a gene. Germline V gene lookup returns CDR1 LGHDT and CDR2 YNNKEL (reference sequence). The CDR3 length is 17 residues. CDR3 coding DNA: TGTGCCAGCAGCCAAGCCTTTTTTAGGACAGGAGCTTCACCCCTCCACTTT. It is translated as CASSQAFFRTGASPLHF.

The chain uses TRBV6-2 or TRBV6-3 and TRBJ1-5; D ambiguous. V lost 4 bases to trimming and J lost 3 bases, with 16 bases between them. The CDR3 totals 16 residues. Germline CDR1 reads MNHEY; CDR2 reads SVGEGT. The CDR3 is CASSSGGFIFNQPQHF. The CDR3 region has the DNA TGTGCCAGCAGTTCAGGCGGATTCATATTCAATCAGCCCCAGCATTTT.

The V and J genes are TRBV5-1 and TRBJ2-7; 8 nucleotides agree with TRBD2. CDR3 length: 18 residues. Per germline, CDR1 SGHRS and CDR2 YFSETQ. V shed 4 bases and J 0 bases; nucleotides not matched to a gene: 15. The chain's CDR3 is CASSHDLLAGGPSYEQYF. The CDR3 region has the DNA TGCGCCAGCAGCCACGACCTTCTAGCGGGCGGCCCCTCCTACGAGCAGTACTTC.

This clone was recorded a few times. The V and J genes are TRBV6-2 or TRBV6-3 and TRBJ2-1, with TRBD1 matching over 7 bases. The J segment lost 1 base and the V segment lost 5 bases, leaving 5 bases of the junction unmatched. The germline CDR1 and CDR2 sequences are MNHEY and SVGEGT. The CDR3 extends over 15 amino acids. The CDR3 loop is CASSRDSHSYNEQFF. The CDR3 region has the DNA TGTGCCAGCAGTCGGGACAGCCATTCCTACAATGAGCAGTTCTTC.

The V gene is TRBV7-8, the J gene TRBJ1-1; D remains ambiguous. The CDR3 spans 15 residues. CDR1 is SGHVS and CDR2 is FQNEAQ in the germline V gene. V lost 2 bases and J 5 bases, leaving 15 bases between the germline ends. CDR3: CASSLSRSAATEAFF. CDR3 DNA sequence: TGTGCCAGCAGCTTAAGTCGATCTGCGGCTACTGAAGCTTTCTTT.

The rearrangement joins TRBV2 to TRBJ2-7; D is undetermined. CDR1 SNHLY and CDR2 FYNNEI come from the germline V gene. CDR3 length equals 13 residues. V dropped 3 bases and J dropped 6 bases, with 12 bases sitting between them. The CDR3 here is CASSDVARGEQYF. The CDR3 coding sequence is TGTGCCAGCAGTGATGTAGCCCGAGGCGAGCAGTACTTC. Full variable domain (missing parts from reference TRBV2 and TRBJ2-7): EPEVTQTPSHQVTQMGQEVILRCVPISNHLYFYWYRQILGQKVEFLVSFYNNEISEKSEIFDDQFSVERPDGSNFTLKIRSTKLEDSAMYFCASSDVARGEQYFGPGTRLTVT.

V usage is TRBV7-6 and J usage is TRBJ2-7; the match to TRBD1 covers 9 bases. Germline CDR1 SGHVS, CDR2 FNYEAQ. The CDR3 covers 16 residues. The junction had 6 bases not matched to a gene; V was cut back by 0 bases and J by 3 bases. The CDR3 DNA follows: TGTGCCAGCAGCTTAGCGGGGGGACAGGGTTTCTACGAGCAGTACTTC. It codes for CASSLAGGQGFYEQYF.

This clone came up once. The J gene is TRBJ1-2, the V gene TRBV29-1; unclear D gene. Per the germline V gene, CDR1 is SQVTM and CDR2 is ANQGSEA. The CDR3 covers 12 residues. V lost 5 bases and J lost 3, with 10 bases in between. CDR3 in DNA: TGCAGCGTTCGGGCAGATCACTATGGCTACACCTTC. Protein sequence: CSVRADHYGYTF.

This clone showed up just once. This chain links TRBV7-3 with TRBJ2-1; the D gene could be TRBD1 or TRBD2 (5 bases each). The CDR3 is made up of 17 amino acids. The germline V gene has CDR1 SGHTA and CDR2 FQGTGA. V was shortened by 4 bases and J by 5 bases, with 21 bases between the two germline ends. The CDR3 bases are TGTGCCAGCAGCTCACGACGAGAGGGACGCCTAGACAATGAGCAGTTCTTC. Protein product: CASSSRREGRLDNEQFF. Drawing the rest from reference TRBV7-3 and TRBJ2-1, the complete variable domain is GAGVSQTPSNKVTEKGKYVELRCDPISGHTALYWYRQSLGQGPEFLIYFQGTGAADDSGLPNDRFFAVRPEGSVSTLKIQRTERGDSAVYLCASSSRREGRLDNEQFFGPGTRLTVL.

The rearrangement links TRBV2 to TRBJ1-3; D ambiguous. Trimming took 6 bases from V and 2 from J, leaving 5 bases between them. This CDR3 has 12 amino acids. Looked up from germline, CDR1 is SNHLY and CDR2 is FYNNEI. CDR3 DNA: TGTGCCAGCAGCCAGACTGGAAACACCATATATTTT. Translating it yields CASSQTGNTIYF.

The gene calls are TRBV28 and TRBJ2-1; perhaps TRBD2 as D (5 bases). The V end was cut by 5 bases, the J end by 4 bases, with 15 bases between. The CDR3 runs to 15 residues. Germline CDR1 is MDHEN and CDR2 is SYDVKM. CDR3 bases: TGTGCCAGCAGTCCGGGCTTTCGGGATTACAATGAGCAGTTCTTC. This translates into CASSPGFRDYNEQFF.

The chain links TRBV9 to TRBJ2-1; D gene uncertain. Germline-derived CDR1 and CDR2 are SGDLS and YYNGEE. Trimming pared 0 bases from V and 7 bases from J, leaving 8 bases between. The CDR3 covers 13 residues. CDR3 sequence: CASSVAGPNEQFF. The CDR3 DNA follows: TGTGCCAGCAGCGTAGCTGGACCTAATGAGCAGTTCTTC. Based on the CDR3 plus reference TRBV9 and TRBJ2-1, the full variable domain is DSGVTQTPKHLITATGQRVTLRCSPRSGDLSVYWYQQSLDQGLQFLIQYYNGEERAKGNILERFSAQQFPDLHSELNLSSLELGDSALYFCASSVAGPNEQFFGPGTRLTVL.

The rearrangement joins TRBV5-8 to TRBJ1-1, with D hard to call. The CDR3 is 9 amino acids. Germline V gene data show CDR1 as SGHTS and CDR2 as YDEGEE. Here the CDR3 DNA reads TGTGCTCGAGGATATGAAGCTTTCTTT. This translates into CARGYEAFF.

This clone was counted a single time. CDR3 region: CASSFKITGGPQETQYF. The CDR3 DNA sequence: TGTGCCAGCAGCTTCAAAATAACAGGGGGCCCCCAAGAGACCCAGTACTTC. The gene calls are TRBV5-4 and TRBJ2-5, with 9 bases fitting TRBD1. CDR3 length equals 17 residues. The V and J ends lost 2 bases and 1 base, in that order; junction bases with no gene match: 9. CDR1 is SGHNT, CDR2 YYREEE, per germline (reference sequence). Filled out from reference TRBV5-4 and TRBJ2-5, the complete variable domain reads ETGVTQSPTHLIKTRGQQVTLRCSSQSGHNTVSWYQQALGQGPQFIFQYYREEENGRGNFPPRFSGLQFPNYSSELNVNALELDDSALYLCASSFKITGGPQETQYFGPGTRLLVL.

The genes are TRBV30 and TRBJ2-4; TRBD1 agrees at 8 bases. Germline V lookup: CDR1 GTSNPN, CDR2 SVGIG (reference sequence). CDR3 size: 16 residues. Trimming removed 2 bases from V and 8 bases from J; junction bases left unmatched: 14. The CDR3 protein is CAWSPGQAFFWDIQYF. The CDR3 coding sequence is TGTGCCTGGAGTCCGGGACAGGCCTTTTTTTGGGACATTCAGTACTTC.